This record covers a single T cell receptor beta chain. There is no known antigen for this receptor. Base qualities are not provided; no much larger clone lies one nucleotide away. During the collection period, no immune events, such as infections, were documented for the healthy donors. Blood repertoires from healthy donors were used as a training cohort for calibrating time-dependent variance in a beta-binomial model of differential abundance of T-cell clones. The training cohort was composed of around ten healthy donors, 3 female and 7 male. An age range of roughly 29 to 70 years, with an average of roughly 47 years, was recorded for the donors. Whole blood was collected from each healthy donor at three time points spaced approximately 2 weeks apart and obtained from a commercial supplier. For immunosequencing, genomic DNA was extracted from unsorted whole blood. These data belong to a study of identifying expanded T cells in peripheral blood (dated 2019 in TCRdb). At the level of the whole study: Technical replicates were generated by sequencing separate aliquots of the same genomic DNA pool, with four replicates compared pairwise.

The full study reports these points: It was expected by the authors that biological variance in healthy repertoires might increase further over much longer intervals, such as months to years. The binomial model flagged around 1.3 differentially abundant clones between technical replicates, compared with about 16 over about two weeks and 18 to 20 over roughly 4 weeks. Both the number of clones called differentially abundant and the false-positive rate were significantly reduced by the beta-binomial model across all healthy-donor time intervals. Across all healthy donors, variance in clone template counts between approximately two-week samples was found to increase significantly with total template count.

TCRbeta CDR3 regions were profiled with the immunoSEQ Assay using bias-controlled multiplex PCR amplification of genomic DNA. For the original study's pipeline: The absolute abundance of each unique TCRbeta CDR3 region was quantified after sequences were collapsed and filtered. Differential abundance was tested with two models: a binomial (Fisher-equivalent) model and a beta-binomial model that adds time-dependent variance fitted from healthy donors. Clones with fewer than 5 combined templates were removed, and a clone was called differentially abundant if the clone's Benjamini-Hochberg FDR was below 0.01. The form v = (b*log(k)+a)^2 was used to model beta-binomial variance as a function of total template count across the two samples. What TCRdb holds here is the immuneACCESS table cut down to in-frame rearrangements. Part of the clones is not present; checked against another copy, under half of the missing clones reflect an unresolved V gene, and the others are unexplained. D and trimming come from the DNA, and the V and J calls and clone size come from that table. The sample table holds 120,000 or so clones, of which approximately 84% were seen once. Jointly, the top ten make up about 3.1% of the sample.

The sequence came from a person between 18 and 75 years old in good health. Sequencing used blood.

The DNA reads as follows: TGTGCCAGTAGTACGCTGGGGACTGAAGCTTTCTTT. It encodes CASSTLGTEAFF. The chain uses TRBV19 and TRBJ1-1; the D gene assignment is ambiguous. According to the germline V gene (reference sequence), CDR1 reads LNHDA and CDR2 reads SQIVND. The CDR3 runs 12 amino acids, cysteine and phenylalanine included. Of all the DNA, just the CDR3 is kept, 36 bases in frame from base 1. V is clipped by 4 bases and J by 5 bases, and the sequence between their germline boundaries is 8 bases long.